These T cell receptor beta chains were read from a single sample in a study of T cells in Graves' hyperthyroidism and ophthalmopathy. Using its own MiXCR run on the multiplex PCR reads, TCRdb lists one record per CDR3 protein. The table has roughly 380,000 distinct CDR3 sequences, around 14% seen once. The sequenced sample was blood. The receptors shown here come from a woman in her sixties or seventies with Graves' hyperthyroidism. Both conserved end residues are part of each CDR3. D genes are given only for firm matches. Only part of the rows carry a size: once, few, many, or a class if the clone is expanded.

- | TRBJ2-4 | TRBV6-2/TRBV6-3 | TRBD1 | CASRTRDRKNIQYF | TGTGCCAGCAGAACCCGGGACAGAAAAAACATTCAGTACTTC
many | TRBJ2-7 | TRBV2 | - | CASRKAEIGPYEQYF | TGTGCCAGCAGGAAGGCAGAGATAGGGCCCTACGAGCAGTACTTC
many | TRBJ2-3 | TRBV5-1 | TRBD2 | CASSRGAGTDTQYF | TGCGCCAGCAGCAGGGGAGCGGGAACAGATACGCAGTATTTT
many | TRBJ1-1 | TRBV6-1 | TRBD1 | CATRTGVTEAFF | TGTGCCACCCGCACAGGGGTCACTGAAGCTTTCTTT
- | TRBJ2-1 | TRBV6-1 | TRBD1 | CASSPIRQGNEQFF | TGTGCCAGCAGCCCAATTCGACAGGGAAATGAGCAGTTCTTC
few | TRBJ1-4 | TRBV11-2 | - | CASSLDRLGKLFF | TGTGCCAGCAGCTTAGACAGACTAGGGAAACTGTTTTTT
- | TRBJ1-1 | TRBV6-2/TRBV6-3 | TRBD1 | CASKGTGAGGTEAFF | TGTGCCAGCAAGGGGACAGGGGCCGGCGGGACTGAAGCTTTCTTT
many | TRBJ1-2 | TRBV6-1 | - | CASSVREFGYTF | TGTGCCAGCAGTGTCAGGGAATTCGGCTACACCTTC
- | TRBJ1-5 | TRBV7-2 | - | CASRAAGSNQPQHF | TGTGCCAGCAGGGCCGCGGGTAGCAATCAGCCCCAGCATTTT
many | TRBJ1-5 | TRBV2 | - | CASSPPGPSSLGNQPQHF | TGTGCCAGCAGTCCTCCGGGTCCCTCGTCTTTGGGCAATCAGCCCCAGCATTTT
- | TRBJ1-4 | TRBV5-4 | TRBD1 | CASSLAGGGEKLFF | TGTGCCAGCAGCTTGGCAGGGGGCGGAGAAAAACTGTTTTTT
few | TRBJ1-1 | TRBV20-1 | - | CSATSLGLGTEAFF | TGCAGTGCTACGTCTTTGGGGTTGGGCACTGAAGCTTTCTTT
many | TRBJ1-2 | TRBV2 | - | CASRGSGGGSLYGYTF | TGTGCCAGCCGCGGATCGGGGGGCGGAAGCCTCTATGGCTACACCTTC
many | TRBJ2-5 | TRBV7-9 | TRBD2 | CASNRLAGGKETQYF | TGTGCCAGCAACAGACTAGCGGGAGGGAAGGAGACCCAGTACTTC
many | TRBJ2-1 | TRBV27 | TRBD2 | CASSSGTSGRASYNEQFF | TGTGCCAGCAGCTCTGGGACTAGCGGGAGGGCCTCCTACAATGAGCAGTTCTTC
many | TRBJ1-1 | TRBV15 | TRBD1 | CATSTTWTGGTEAFF | TGTGCCACCAGCACAACGTGGACAGGGGGGACTGAAGCTTTCTTT
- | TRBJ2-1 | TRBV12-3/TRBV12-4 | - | CASSLGEAEQFF | TGTGCCAGCAGTTTAGGGGAAGCTGAGCAGTTCTTC
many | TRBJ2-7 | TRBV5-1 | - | CASSWATSGVHEQYF | TGCGCCAGCAGCTGGGCCACCTCCGGGGTTCATGAGCAGTACTTC